One and the same sample provided the 25 T cell receptor beta chains below, sequenced in a study of cytomegalovirus exposure and HLA in healthy donors. PCR employed 60 Vbeta and 13 Jbeta primers. TCRdb's table, derived via immunoSEQ multiplex PCR, lists solely in-frame clones and lacks some. This sample yields around 100,000 clones, of which around 60% are seen a single time; around 3.3% belongs to the top ten. The sequencing input was PBMCs. These TCRs come from a woman aged 45 to 65 in good health and CMV-seronegative.

This clone has just a few counts. The J gene is TRBJ2-3, the V gene TRBV10-1, with D tentatively TRBD1 (5 bases). V lost 3 bases, J lost 3 bases, and 10 bases lay in between. CDR3 length: 14 amino acids. The germline V gene encodes CDR1 WNHNN and CDR2 SYGVQD (reference sequence). CDR3 in DNA: TGCGCCAGCAGTGACGGAGCAGGGACAGATACGCAGTATTTT. Protein: CASSDGAGTDTQYF.

This clone showed up just a few times. This chain joins TRBV28 and TRBJ1-1; 10 bases are shared with TRBD1. The CDR3 is 15 amino acids. Germline lookup yields CDR1 MDHEN and CDR2 SYDVKM. V trimming: 5 bases; J trimming: 5 bases; junction bases outside the gene matches: 8. The CDR3 spells CASSRPGTGVTEAFF. The CDR3 DNA reads TGTGCCAGCAGTCGACCCGGGACAGGGGTTACTGAAGCTTTCTTT.

The chain recombines TRBV18 with TRBJ1-4; D is possibly TRBD1 (6 bases). The germline V gene encodes CDR1 KGHSH and CDR2 LQKENI. The V and J ends lost 3 bases and 8 bases respectively, with 7 bases between them. There are 12 residues in the CDR3. CDR3 coding DNA: TGTGCCAGCTCACCTCAGGGGGAAAAACTGTTTTTT. Translated: CASSPQGEKLFF.

The chain recombines TRBV5-4 with TRBJ2-7, with 7 bases identical to TRBD1. The germline CDR1 and CDR2 sequences are SGHNT and YYREEE (reference sequence). The V segment lost 4 bases and the J segment 0 bases; nucleotides outside the gene matches: 4. This CDR3 has 14 residues. CDR3 nucleotides: TGTGCCAGCAGCCCGGACAGGATCTCCTACGAGCAGTACTTC. Its protein product is CASSPDRISYEQYF.

The chain has TRBV5-4 and TRBJ1-2, with TRBD1 identical over 7 bases. Germline values: CDR1 SGHNT, CDR2 YYREEE (reference sequence). CDR3 length: 13 residues. With V trimmed by 7 bases and J by 2 bases, 5 bases remained unmatched. CDR3 amino acids: CASGPTGNYGYTF. CDR3 sequence (DNA): TGTGCCAGCGGACCGACAGGGAACTATGGCTACACCTTC.

The V call is TRBV10-3, the J call TRBJ2-3; TRBD1 aligns across 8 bases. The CDR3 is 17 amino acids. CDR1 and CDR2 (germline): ENHRY, SYGVKD. Germline trimming cut 0 bases from V and 0 bases from J; bases unmatched to any gene: 5. The CDR3 DNA is TGTGCCATCAGTGAGTCATGGACAGGGACTAGCACAGATACGCAGTATTTT. As protein: CAISESWTGTSTDTQYF.

J is TRBJ2-7 and V is TRBV5-1; D is unresolved. Deletions cut 2 bases from V and 7 bases from J, with 16 bases between. Germline values: CDR1 SGHRS, CDR2 YFSETQ. CDR3 length equals 14 residues. The CDR3 loop reads CASSFRQTQAEQYF. The CDR3 nucleotides are TGCGCCAGCAGCTTTCGGCAAACCCAGGCGGAGCAGTACTTC. The full variable domain, completed using reference TRBV5-1 and TRBJ2-7, is KAGVTQTPRYLIKTRGQQVTLSCSPISGHRSVSWYQQTPGQGLQFLFEYFSETQRNKGNFPGRFSGRQFSNSRSEMNVSTLELGDSALYLCASSFRQTQAEQYFGPGTRLTVT.

The chain joins TRBV5-1 to TRBJ2-1; 12 bases line up with TRBD2. V dropped 3 bases and J dropped 5; count of bases not matched to a gene: 3. Germline loops: CDR1 SGHRS, CDR2 YFSETQ. The CDR3 runs 15 residues. The CDR3 region has the DNA TGCGCCAGCAGCTCGGGACTAGCGGGTCACAATGAGCAGTTCTTC. Protein: CASSSGLAGHNEQFF.

This clone was detected only a few times. The rearrangement links TRBV27 to TRBJ2-2; D is possibly TRBD2 (7 bases). This CDR3 is built from 15 residues. Germline CDR1 is MNHEY and CDR2 is SMNVEV (reference sequence). The V end was cut by 7 bases, the J end by 0 bases, with 12 bases between. CDR3 loop: CASTPGGPNTGELFF. DNA of the CDR3: TGTGCCAGCACCCCCGGGGGGCCGAACACCGGGGAGCTGTTTTTT.

V is TRBV5-4 and J is TRBJ2-7; D may be TRBD2 (6 bases). This CDR3 has 14 residues. The germline CDR1 and CDR2 sequences are SGHNT and YYREEE (reference sequence). V lost 2 bases and J 4 bases, leaving 13 bases between the germline ends. The CDR3 sequence is CASSLAGQQYEQYF. Here the CDR3 DNA reads TGTGCCAGCAGCTTAGCGGGTCAACAGTACGAGCAGTACTTC.

This clone has a count of ten or more. The chain employs TRBV29-1 and TRBJ2-1, with D uncertain. This CDR3 comprises 13 residues. V dropped 6 bases and J dropped 9 bases, with 18 bases sitting between them. The germline V gene has CDR1 SQVTM and CDR2 ANQGSEA. The CDR3 loop reads CSVEKSGNGEQFF. The CDR3 DNA reads as TGCAGCGTCGAAAAGTCAGGTAATGGTGAGCAGTTCTTC.

In this sample, this clone turned up a few times. V and J are TRBV5-1 and TRBJ2-7; a possible D gene is TRBD1 (6 bases). Germline CDR1 SGHRS, CDR2 YFSETQ. V was pared by 6 bases and J by 6 bases, with 13 bases between. This CDR3 has 12 amino acids. The CDR3 spells CASTKTGIEQYF. CDR3 nucleotides: TGCGCCAGCACCAAGACAGGCATCGAGCAGTACTTC.

This chain's CDR3 is CASSGFGLNTEAFF. CDR3 nucleotides: TGTGCCAGCAGTGGCTTTGGCCTGAACACTGAAGCTTTCTTT. V and J are TRBV2 and TRBJ1-1; D gene uncertain. This CDR3 comprises 14 residues. Germline V lookup: CDR1 SNHLY, CDR2 FYNNEI. Deletions cut 4 bases from V and 0 bases from J, with 9 bases between.

CDR3 region: CASSPGASNRAKAFF. The DNA for the CDR3 is TGCGCCAGCAGCCCAGGAGCCTCAAACAGGGCTAAAGCTTTCTTT. The chain has TRBV5-1 and TRBJ1-1, with a possible D match to TRBD1 (6 bases). The CDR3 runs to 15 residues. Germline V CDR1 and CDR2: SGHRS, YFSETQ. The V and J ends lost 4 bases and 9 bases respectively, with 22 bases between them. The complete variable domain, with remaining parts taken from reference TRBV5-1 and TRBJ1-1, reads KAGVTQTPRYLIKTRGQQVTLSCSPISGHRSVSWYQQTPGQGLQFLFEYFSETQRNKGNFPGRFSGRQFSNSRSEMNVSTLELGDSALYLCASSPGASNRAKAFFGQGTRLTVV.

The rearrangement uses TRBV9 and TRBJ2-1; D possibly corresponds to TRBD1 (5 bases). In germline, CDR1 is SGDLS, CDR2 YYNGEE. The CDR3 has 12 amino acids. The V end was cut by 3 bases, the J end by 9 bases, with 10 bases between. The CDR3 sequence is CASSAGQGEQFF. CDR3 DNA sequence: TGTGCCAGCAGCGCCGGACAAGGTGAGCAGTTCTTC.

This clone was seen a single time. The V and J genes are TRBV5-1 and TRBJ2-2, with TRBD2 as a possible D gene (6 bases). Germline V lookup: CDR1 SGHRS, CDR2 YFSETQ. The CDR3 spans 15 residues. The V end was cut by 5 bases, the J end by 6 bases, with 17 bases between. CDR3 residues: CASSTTTGAPGELFF. DNA for the CDR3: TGCGCCAGCAGTACTACCACGGGAGCCCCCGGGGAGCTGTTTTTT.

V usage is TRBV2 and J usage is TRBJ2-5, with a tentative D call TRBD2 (6 bases). Germline values: CDR1 SNHLY, CDR2 FYNNEI. The CDR3 loop spans 15 amino acids. V was pared by 2 bases and J by 3 bases, with 13 bases between. In nucleotides, the CDR3 is TGTGCCAGCAGTGAACTCCCGCGGGGAGAAGAGACCCAGTACTTC. Its protein is CASSELPRGEETQYF.

This sequence joins TRBV19 and TRBJ2-7, with 8 bases that match TRBD1. The CDR3 runs 17 residues. Germline lookup yields CDR1 LNHDA and CDR2 SQIVND (reference sequence). Losses at the gene ends were 3 bases for V and 3 bases for J; bases not matched to a gene: 13. The CDR3 bases are TGTGCCAGTAGTATCTCCTCGACAGGGGAATGGGTCTACGAGCAGTACTTC. This gives the protein CASSISSTGEWVYEQYF. The variable domain in full, completed from reference TRBV19 and TRBJ2-7, reads DGGITQSPKYLFRKEGQNVTLSCEQNLNHDAMYWYRQDPGQGLRLIYYSQIVNDFQKGDIAEGYSVSREKKESFPLTVTSAQKNPTAFYLCASSISSTGEWVYEQYFGPGTRLTVT.

CDR3 loop: CASSAKGQATLNPQYF. The CDR3, as DNA: TGTGCCAGCAGTGCTAAAGGACAGGCGACCCTGAACCCCCAGTACTTC. This chain links TRBV2 with TRBJ2-5, with 7 bases aligning to TRBD1. The germline V gene has CDR1 SNHLY and CDR2 FYNNEI. The V gene end was trimmed by 4 bases and the J gene end by 9 bases; junction bases not matched to a gene: 17. The CDR3 extends over 16 amino acids.

The rearrangement joins TRBV5-4 to TRBJ2-7; 9 bases map to TRBD2. Trimming cost V 0 bases and J 1 base; bases outside gene matches: 2. The length of the CDR3 is 15 residues. Germline loops: CDR1 SGHNT, CDR2 YYREEE (reference sequence). CDR3 residues: CASSLGGGASYEQYF. The CDR3 nucleotides are TGTGCCAGCAGCTTGGGCGGGGGGGCTTCCTACGAGCAGTACTTC.

The gene calls are TRBV7-9 and TRBJ2-5; no definite D call. V gave up 7 bases and J gave up 4 bases, with 10 bases separating them. From germline, CDR1 is SEHNR and CDR2 FQNEAQ (reference sequence). The CDR3 consists of 12 residues. In nucleotides, the CDR3 is TGTGCCAGCATAGGAGTGGCAGAGACCCAGTACTTC. It yields the protein CASIGVAETQYF.

This clone was observed a few times. The J gene is TRBJ1-1, the V gene TRBV27; a weak D match, TRBD1 (6 bases). The V gene lost 4 bases and the J gene lost 8 bases, with 11 bases spanning the gap. The CDR3 is 12 amino acids. From germline, CDR1 is MNHEY and CDR2 SMNVEV (reference sequence). The CDR3 spells CASSSAGVEAFF. For the CDR3, the DNA is TGTGCCAGCAGTTCGGCAGGGGTCGAAGCTTTCTTT.

The chain has TRBV6-1 and TRBJ2-7, with 9 bases identical to TRBD1. Germline assignment: CDR1 MNHNS and CDR2 SASEGT. V shed 6 bases and J 7 bases; nucleotides not matched to a gene: 7. The CDR3 is made up of 13 amino acids. CDR3 bases: TGTGCCAGCAGACCGGGACAGGGAGTTGAGCAGTACTTC. Its protein product is CASRPGQGVEQYF.

The CDR3: CASRRTENYGYTF. In DNA form, the CDR3 reads TGTGCCAGCAGGAGGACAGAGAACTATGGCTACACCTTC. The V gene is TRBV7-2, the J gene TRBJ1-2; tentative D call: TRBD1 (6 bases). The germline V gene encodes CDR1 SGHTA and CDR2 FQGNSA. V was pared by 6 bases and J by 2 bases, with 10 bases between. CDR3 length equals 13 residues. The whole variable domain, filled in from reference TRBV7-2 and TRBJ1-2, reads GAGVSQSPSNKVTEKGKDVELRCDPISGHTALYWYRQSLGQGLEFLIYFQGNSAPDKSGLPSDRFSAERTGGSVSTLTIQRTQQEDSAVYLCASRRTENYGYTFGSGTRLTVV.

The V call is TRBV9, the J call TRBJ2-1, with 8 bases aligning to TRBD2. Germline V gene data show CDR1 as SGDLS and CDR2 as YYNGEE. V lost 2 bases to trimming and J lost 4 bases; unmatched junction nucleotides: 5. The CDR3 covers 15 residues. CDR3 coding DNA: TGTGCCAGCAGCGTGGGGTTAGCGGGATACAATGAGCAGTTCTTC. Protein: CASSVGLAGYNEQFF.